This T cell receptor (beta chain) stems from a study of cytomegalovirus exposure and HLA in healthy donors. General observations from the study: For presence/absence analyses, sequencing depth was assumed to be roughly uniform across donors. An analysis that came later showed most CMV-associated TCR beta chains appearing HLA-restricted.

CDR3 length: 14 amino acids. Germline V CDR1 and CDR2: LGHNA, YNFKEQ. Trimming removed 0 bases from V and 8 bases from J, with 10 bases in between. For this clone: The antigen is undetermined. This sample includes further DNA sequences coding for the same CDR3.

In nominal health when sampled, donors likely had unrecorded immune exposures nonetheless. PCR was performed using 60 Vbeta and 13 Jbeta primers. In the study's own analysis: Later, an analysis found about 80 million unique TCR beta chains, and 10 million to 11 million of these were shared. The table came from immunoSEQ multiplex PCR; TCRdb's copy has only in-frame clones and leaves some out. For V, J and clone size, that table is used; D and trimming come from the DNA. The sample has about 170,000 clones; 65% to 85% are singletons. The chain employs TRBV4-2 and TRBJ1-4; D is uncertain. The receptor was derived from a woman aged 18-29 years in good health and CMV-seronegative. The sequencing input was PBMCs. This chain's CDR3 is CASSQESRSEKLFF. The CDR3 region has the DNA TGTGCCAGCAGCCAAGAAAGCCGGAGCGAAAAACTGTTTTTT.